This is a list of T cell receptor beta chains from one sample in a study of blood T cell repertoires in COVID-19. Libraries were prepared by immunoSEQ multiplex PCR; TCRdb keeps only in-frame clonotypes and omits some of them. The table includes about 210,000 clones, 88% detected once. Sequenced: peripheral blood. The receptors derive from a man between 40 and 49 years old with acute or convalescent COVID-19. Both conserved end residues are part of each CDR3. D genes are given only for firm matches. Some rows have no size entry. The others give once, few or many, or a class for an expanded clone.

>TRBV30|TRBJ1-4|.|.
TGTGCCTGGACAGGGATCGGGGAAAAACTGTTTTTT
CAWTGIGEKLFF
>TRBV5-1|TRBJ2-2|TRBD1|.
TGCGCCAGCAGCTTGGAGGGACAGTCCGGGGAGCTGTTTTTT
CASSLEGQSGELFF
>TRBV5-6|TRBJ1-2|.|.
TGTGCCAGCACCCTCCGGGGTGGGTATGGCTACACCTTC
CASTLRGGYGYTF
>TRBV11-2|TRBJ2-7|TRBD1|.
TGTGCCAGCAGCGTCGGACAGGGGGCCACCTACGAGCAGTACTTC
CASSVGQGATYEQYF
>TRBV10-3|TRBJ2-7|TRBD2|.
TGTGCCATAAGCGGGACTAGCATGGAGTACGAGCAGTACTTC
CAISGTSMEYEQYF
>TRBV6-5|TRBJ2-2|TRBD1|.
TGTGCCGTATCCCGGGACAGGGGGCAAACCGGGGAGCTGTTTTTT
CAVSRDRGQTGELFF
>TRBV7-6|TRBJ1-1|.|.
TGTGCCAGCAGCTTTGGTGAGGACACTGAAGCTTTCTTT
CASSFGEDTEAFF
>TRBV29-1|TRBJ2-7|TRBD1|.
TGCAGCGTAGATCAGGGGGCCGCCTACGAGCAGTACTTC
CSVDQGAAYEQYF
>TRBV10-3|TRBJ1-6|.|.
TGTGCCATCAGTGAGACCCCTGGACTGTCGAGCTCCTATAATTCACCCCTCCACTTT
CAISETPGLSSSYNSPLHF
>TRBV6-6|TRBJ1-6|.|.
TGTGCCAGCAGTTACCCCGCGCTCTCCTATAATTCACCCCTCCACTTT
CASSYPALSYNSPLHF
>TRBV7-6|TRBJ1-4|TRBD1|.
TGTGCCAGCAGCTATTCCGGGACAGTGGCAACTAATGAAAAACTGTTTTTT
CASSYSGTVATNEKLFF
>TRBV3-1/TRBV3-2|TRBJ2-5|TRBD1|.
TGTGCCAGCAGCCGGGACAGGGGACAAGAGACCCAGTACTTC
CASSRDRGQETQYF
>TRBV27|TRBJ2-7|TRBD1|.
TGTGCCAGCAGTCCCGGGACAGGGGTTGAGCAGTACTTC
CASSPGTGVEQYF
>TRBV4-3|TRBJ1-3|.|.
TGCGCCAGCAGCCAAGATGGGGCAGGGATCTCTGGAAACACCATATATTTT
CASSQDGAGISGNTIYF
>TRBV10-2|TRBJ2-2|.|.
TGCGCCAGCAGCCTCACCCGAGTCACCGGGGAGCTGTTTTTT
CASSLTRVTGELFF
>TRBV15|TRBJ1-2|.|.
TGTGCCACCAGCAGAGCCGGGGGGCCTACGGTGAACTATGGCTACACCTTC
CATSRAGGPTVNYGYTF
>TRBV7-9|TRBJ1-1|.|once
TGTGCCAGCAGCTTAAGTCAGGGAGCTTTCTTT
CASSLSQGAFF